This T cell receptor beta chain appears in the sequencing data of a study of tumor and adjacent non-tumor tissue in lung cancer. This CDR3 has 15 amino acids. From germline, CDR1 is MNHNY and CDR2 SVGAGI (reference sequence). Three rounds of nested PCR, following a modified ARM-PCR protocol, produced the TCRbeta library. Via MiXCR, TCRdb re-called the multiplex PCR reads, giving one row per CDR3 protein. The table shows about 85,000 distinct CDR3 sequences, with 61% occurring only once. No cell sorting was done before RNA was extracted from the tissue. Concerning this clonotype itself: Its antigen is not identified. The junction shows a germline mismatch at one end, possibly a read error.

General observations from the study: Compared with tumor, normal lung showed significantly lower TCR diversity.

This chain uses TRBV6-6 with TRBJ1-2; 8 bases map to TRBD1. This sequence originates from a man aged 70-80 years with non-small cell lung cancer. Sequenced material: lung tumor tissue. The CDR3 bases are TGTGCCTGCAGTACTCTCGACAGGGGAGACTATGGCTACACCTTC. Residues: CACSTLDRGDYGYTF.